What follows are 20 T cell receptor beta chains derived from one specimen sequenced in a study of CD8 T cells in Susac syndrome. Random-hexamer reverse transcription was applied to roughly 0.5 to 1 ug RNA. TCRdb recomputed calls from the immunoSEQ multiplex PCR reads with MiXCR, one row per CDR3 protein. The sample includes 200,000 to 250,000 distinct CDR3 sequences, 85% to 95% of them seen just once. Material for sequencing was CD4+ T cells from PBMCs. These receptors were collected from a human donor with Susac syndrome.

The genes are TRBV14 and TRBJ1-2; D unclear. Deletions cut 4 bases from V and 8 bases from J, with 14 bases between. Germline V gives CDR1 SGHDN, CDR2 FVKESK. This CDR3 is 13 amino acids long. Written as DNA, the CDR3 is TGTGCCAGCAGCCCACGTCTCCGCGGAGGCTACACCTTC. It encodes CASSPRLRGGYTF.

CDR3 region: CASTRGAGNTIYF. The CDR3 nucleotides read TGTGCCAGCACCAGGGGGGCTGGAAACACCATATATTTT. This chain joins TRBV6-5 and TRBJ1-3; 7 nucleotides align to TRBD1. Germline lookup yields CDR1 MNHEY and CDR2 SVGAGI. With 7 bases clipped from V and 2 bases from J, the junction kept 2 bases outside the gene matches. The CDR3 length is 13 residues.

The V call is TRBV5-1, the J call TRBJ2-7, with 9 positions matching TRBD1. This CDR3 spans 15 amino acids. Trimming removed 4 bases from V and 5 bases from J; junction bases left unmatched: 10. From germline, CDR1 is SGHRS and CDR2 YFSETQ. DNA of the CDR3: TGCGCCAGCAGCATTTATCTCGGACAGGGGAACGAGCAGTACTTC. It specifies CASSIYLGQGNEQYF.

The V and J genes are TRBV3-1 and TRBJ2-7; no definite D call. Germline values: CDR1 LGHDT, CDR2 YNNKEL (reference sequence). Trimming took off 0 bases at V and 6 bases at J, with 6 bases between the two ends. The CDR3 length is 12 residues. The CDR3 DNA reads TGTGCCAGCAGCCAAGATCAAAGCGAGCAGTACTTC. This sequence encodes CASSQDQSEQYF.

The rearrangement uses TRBV7-2 and TRBJ1-1; no definite D call. The germline V and J ends were trimmed by 5 bases and 1 base, with 11 bases remaining between them. The CDR3 totals 14 residues. Germline CDR1 reads SGHTA; CDR2 reads FQGNSA. The CDR3: CASSPRATNTEAFF. The DNA of the CDR3 is TGTGCCAGCAGCCCGCGGGCGACGAACACTGAAGCTTTCTTT.

The chain has TRBV18 and TRBJ1-4; D perhaps matches TRBD1 (6 bases). V was pared by 4 bases and J by 4 bases, with 13 bases between. This CDR3 contains 15 residues. The germline V gene has CDR1 KGHSH and CDR2 LQKENI. CDR3 sequence reads: CASSRPGQINEKLFF. Here the CDR3 DNA reads TGTGCCAGCTCACGGCCGGGACAAATTAATGAAAAACTGTTTTTT.

J is TRBJ1-1 and V is TRBV20-1; D is ambiguous. The germline CDR1 and CDR2 sequences are DFQATT and SNEGSKA (reference sequence). The germline V and J ends were trimmed by 4 bases and 1 base, with 13 bases remaining between them. This CDR3 comprises 14 residues. Here the CDR3 DNA reads TGCAGTGCTAAAACCTCTTGGGGGAACACTGAAGCTTTCTTT. This gives the protein CSAKTSWGNTEAFF.

The V and J genes are TRBV7-9 and TRBJ2-4; 8 positions match TRBD1. The trim removed 5 bases at V and 7 bases at J, leaving 7 bases unmatched. Germline values: CDR1 SEHNR, CDR2 FQNEAQ (reference sequence). This CDR3 comprises 14 residues. This CDR3 reads CASSTDRGPNIQYF. CDR3 DNA sequence: TGTGCCAGCAGCACAGACAGGGGTCCCAACATTCAGTACTTC.

V and J are TRBV30 and TRBJ1-6; 8 bases map to TRBD1. Per the germline V gene, CDR1 is GTSNPN and CDR2 is SVGIG (reference sequence). V was pared by 0 bases and J by 8 bases, with 12 bases of the junction left unmatched. The CDR3 has 17 amino acids. CDR3 nucleotides: TGTGCCTGGAGTGTGGCAGGGGGCATTGGGTTGTATTCACCCCTCCACTTT. Encoded protein: CAWSVAGGIGLYSPLHF.

This chain links TRBV18 with TRBJ2-7; a weak D match, TRBD2 (6 bases). V lost 6 bases to trimming and J lost 6 bases, with 18 bases between them. Germline V gene sequence: CDR1 KGHSH, CDR2 LQKENI. This CDR3 has 14 residues. The CDR3, as DNA: TGTGCCAGCTCGAGCGGTGGGGGAGGCGCCGAGCAGTACTTC. Its protein is CASSSGGGGAEQYF. Supplemented by reference TRBV18 and TRBJ2-7, the full variable domain reads NAGVMQNPRHLVRRRGQEARLRCSPMKGHSHVYWYRQLPEEGLKFMVYLQKENIIDESGMPKERFSAEFPKEGPSILRIQQVVRGDSAAYFCASSSGGGGAEQYFGPGTRLTVT.

The chain employs TRBV19 and TRBJ1-1; 8 bases are a match to TRBD1. The CDR3 length is 15 residues. The trim removed 4 bases at V and 1 base at J, leaving 5 bases unmatched. Germline V gives CDR1 LNHDA, CDR2 SQIVND (reference sequence). The CDR3 here is CASSTGGRPNTEAFF. DNA of the CDR3: TGTGCCAGTAGTACAGGGGGCAGACCGAACACTGAAGCTTTCTTT.

CDR3 amino acids: CASSGGGAVNIQYF. The CDR3 nucleotides are TGTGCCAGCAGCGGCGGGGGGGCCGTGAACATTCAGTACTTC. The chain combines TRBV5-5 with TRBJ2-4, with 9 bases fitting TRBD2. Germline assignment: CDR1 SGHKS and CDR2 YYEKEE (reference sequence). The CDR3 consists of 14 residues. V shed 4 bases, J shed 7 bases, and the junction held 6 bases outside the gene matches.

This rearrangement joins TRBV19 to TRBJ1-1; TRBD1 is a possible D gene (6 bases). The CDR3 loop spans 13 amino acids. Germline V CDR1 and CDR2: LNHDA, SQIVND (reference sequence). V lost 7 bases to trimming and J lost 7 bases, with 16 bases between them. The CDR3 sequence is CASNIRGSGEAFF. CDR3 DNA sequence: TGTGCCAGTAACATTAGGGGGTCTGGTGAAGCTTTCTTT.

V gene TRBV3-1 combines with J gene TRBJ1-5; D ambiguous. Trimming left V 0 bases short and J 7 bases short, with 7 bases between. The CDR3 sequence is 13 residues long. The germline gives CDR1 LGHDT, CDR2 YNNKEL (reference sequence). CDR3 in amino acids: CASSQDLIQPQHF. The CDR3 nucleotides read TGTGCCAGCAGCCAAGATCTAATCCAGCCCCAGCATTTT.

CDR3 in amino acids: CASSLGQGGRAFF. In DNA, the CDR3 is TGTGCCAGCAGTTTAGGACAGGGGGGGCGAGCTTTCTTT. This chain uses TRBV12-3 or TRBV12-4 with TRBJ1-1; 9 bases match TRBD1. The ends lost 1 base at V and 10 bases at J; junction bases unmatched: 4. The CDR3 covers 13 residues.

This rearrangement joins TRBV2 to TRBJ2-5; 13 bases fit TRBD2. The CDR3 runs to 15 residues. V was clipped by 4 bases and J by 5 bases; unmatched bases: 4. In germline, CDR1 is SNHLY, CDR2 FYNNEI. The CDR3: CASSATSGGSETQYF. CDR3 coding DNA: TGTGCCAGCAGTGCGACTAGCGGGGGGAGCGAGACCCAGTACTTC.

This clonotype has only one observation. V gene TRBV25-1 combines with J gene TRBJ1-4, with TRBD1 as a possible D gene (6 bases). This CDR3 contains 14 residues. V lost 4 bases to trimming and J lost 6 bases, with 12 bases between them. Looked up from germline, CDR1 is MGHDK and CDR2 is SYGVNS. Here the CDR3 DNA reads TGTGCCAGCAGTGGAACAAACAGGGATGAAAAACTGTTTTTT. This gives the protein CASSGTNRDEKLFF.

The chain employs TRBV29-1 and TRBJ2-5; TRBD1 agrees at 9 bases. Per germline, CDR1 SQVTM and CDR2 ANQGSEA. V lost 1 base, J lost 5 bases, and 14 bases stayed unmatched. This CDR3 is 17 amino acids long. The CDR3: CSVEVGLGQGLFETQYF. In DNA, the CDR3 is TGCAGCGTTGAAGTCGGGCTCGGACAGGGGCTATTCGAGACCCAGTACTTC.

This chain connects TRBV20-1 to TRBJ1-5, with D tentatively TRBD1 (6 bases). Trimming took 3 bases from V and 6 from J, leaving 15 bases between them. CDR3 length: 14 amino acids. The V gene's germline CDR1 is DFQATT and CDR2 SNEGSKA (reference sequence). The CDR3 bases are TGCAGTGCTAGCGCAGGGGAGGGTGGTCAGCCCCAGCATTTT. This encodes CSASAGEGGQPQHF.

V and J are TRBV9 and TRBJ2-2, with D perhaps matching TRBD1 (6 bases). Trimming cost V 3 bases and J 4 bases, with 16 bases left between them. Germline V gene sequence: CDR1 SGDLS, CDR2 YYNGEE. This CDR3 is 16 amino acids long. CDR3 region: CASSAGQQGVTGELFF. Here the CDR3 DNA reads TGTGCCAGCAGCGCCGGTCAACAGGGCGTCACCGGGGAGCTGTTTTTT.